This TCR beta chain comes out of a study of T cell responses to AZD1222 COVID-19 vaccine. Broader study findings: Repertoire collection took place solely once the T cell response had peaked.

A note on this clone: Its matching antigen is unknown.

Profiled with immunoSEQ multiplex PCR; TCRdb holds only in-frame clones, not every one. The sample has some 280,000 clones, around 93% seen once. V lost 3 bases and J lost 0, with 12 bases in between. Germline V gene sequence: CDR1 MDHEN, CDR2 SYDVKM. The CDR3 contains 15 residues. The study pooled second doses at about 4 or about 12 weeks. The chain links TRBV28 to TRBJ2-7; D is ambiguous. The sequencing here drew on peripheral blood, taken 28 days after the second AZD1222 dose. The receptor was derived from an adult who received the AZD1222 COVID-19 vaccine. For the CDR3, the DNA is TGTGCCAGCAGTTTCCTCCGGTCCGTCTCCTACGAGCAGTACTTC. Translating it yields CASSFLRSVSYEQYF.